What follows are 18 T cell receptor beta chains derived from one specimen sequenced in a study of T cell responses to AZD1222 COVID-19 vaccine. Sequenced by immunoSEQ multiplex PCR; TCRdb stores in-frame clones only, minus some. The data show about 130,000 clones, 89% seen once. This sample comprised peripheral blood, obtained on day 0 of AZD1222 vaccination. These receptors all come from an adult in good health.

The CDR3 loop reads CASSLSEDTIYF. For the CDR3, the DNA is TGTGCCAGCAGCCTATCAGAGGACACCATATATTTT. The genes are TRBV3-1 (or the pseudogene TRBV3-2) and TRBJ1-3; D not certain. CDR1 LGHDT and CDR2 YNNKEL come from the germline V gene (reference sequence). V was clipped by 4 bases and J by 8 bases, with 9 bases between them. The CDR3 runs to 12 residues.

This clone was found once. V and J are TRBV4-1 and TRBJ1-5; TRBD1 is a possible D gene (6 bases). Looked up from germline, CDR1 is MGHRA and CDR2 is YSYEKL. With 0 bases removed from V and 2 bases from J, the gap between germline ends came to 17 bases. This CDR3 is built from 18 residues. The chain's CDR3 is CASSQDSRGTNGNQPQHF. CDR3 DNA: TGCGCCAGCAGCCAAGACAGTCGCGGGACAAACGGCAATCAGCCCCAGCATTTT.

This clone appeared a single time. This CDR3 reads CASSRGTGRGNEKLFF. CDR3 bases: TGTGCCAGCAGCCGAGGAACTGGACGGGGAAATGAAAAACTGTTTTTT. The J gene is TRBJ1-4, the V gene TRBV3-1 (or the pseudogene TRBV3-2); D is undetermined. V gave up 4 bases and J gave up 5 bases, with 17 bases separating them. This CDR3 region has 16 residues. Germline V gene data show CDR1 as LGHDT and CDR2 as YNNKEL (reference sequence).

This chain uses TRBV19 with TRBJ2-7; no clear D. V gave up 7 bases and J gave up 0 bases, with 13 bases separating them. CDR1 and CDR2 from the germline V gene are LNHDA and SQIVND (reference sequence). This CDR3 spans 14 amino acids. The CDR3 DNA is TGTGCCAGTAACCGGGCGGTGAGCTCCTACGAGCAGTACTTC. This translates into CASNRAVSSYEQYF.

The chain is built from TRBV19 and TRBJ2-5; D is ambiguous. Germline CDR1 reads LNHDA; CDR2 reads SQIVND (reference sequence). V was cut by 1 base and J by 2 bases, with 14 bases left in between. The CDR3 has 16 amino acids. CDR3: CASSIGSARGQETQYF. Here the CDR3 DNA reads TGTGCCAGTAGTATAGGGTCCGCGAGAGGACAAGAGACCCAGTACTTC.

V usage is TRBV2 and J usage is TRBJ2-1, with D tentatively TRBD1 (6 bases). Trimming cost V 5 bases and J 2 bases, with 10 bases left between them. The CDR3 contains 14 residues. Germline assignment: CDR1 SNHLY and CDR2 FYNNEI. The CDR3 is CASSSGGAYNEQFF. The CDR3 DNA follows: TGTGCCAGCAGTTCTGGGGGCGCCTACAATGAGCAGTTCTTC.

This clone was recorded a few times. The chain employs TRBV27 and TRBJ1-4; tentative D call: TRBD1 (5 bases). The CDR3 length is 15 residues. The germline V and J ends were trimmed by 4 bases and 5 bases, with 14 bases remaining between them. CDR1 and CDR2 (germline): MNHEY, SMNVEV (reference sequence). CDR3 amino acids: CASSYQFRGNEKLFF. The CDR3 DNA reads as TGTGCCAGCAGTTACCAGTTTCGGGGGAATGAAAAACTGTTTTTT.

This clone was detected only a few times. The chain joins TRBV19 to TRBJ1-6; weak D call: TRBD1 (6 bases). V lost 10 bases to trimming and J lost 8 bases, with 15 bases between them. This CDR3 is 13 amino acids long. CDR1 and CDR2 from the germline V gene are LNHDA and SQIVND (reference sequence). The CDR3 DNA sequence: TGTGCCACCACTCGACAGGACGATTCACCCCTCCACTTT. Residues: CATTRQDDSPLHF.

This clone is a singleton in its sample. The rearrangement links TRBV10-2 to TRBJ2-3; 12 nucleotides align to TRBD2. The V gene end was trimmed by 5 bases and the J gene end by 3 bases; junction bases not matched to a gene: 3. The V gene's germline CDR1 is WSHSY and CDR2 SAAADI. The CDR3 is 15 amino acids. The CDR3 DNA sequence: TGCGCCAGCAGTCCGACTAGCGGGAGAACAGATACGCAGTATTTT. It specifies CASSPTSGRTDTQYF.

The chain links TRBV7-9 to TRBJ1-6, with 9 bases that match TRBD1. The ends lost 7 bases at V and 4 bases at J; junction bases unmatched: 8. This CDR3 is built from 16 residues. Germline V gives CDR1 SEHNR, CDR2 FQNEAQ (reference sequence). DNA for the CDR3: TGTGCCAGCACCAACCGGGACAGGGCTTATAATTCACCCCTCCACTTT. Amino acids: CASTNRDRAYNSPLHF.

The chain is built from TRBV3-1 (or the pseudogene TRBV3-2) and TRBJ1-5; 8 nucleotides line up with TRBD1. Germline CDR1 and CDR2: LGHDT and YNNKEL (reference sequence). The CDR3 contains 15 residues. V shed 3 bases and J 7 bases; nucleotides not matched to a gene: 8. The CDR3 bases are TGTGCCAGCAGCCATACACAGGGGGGAGAGCAGCCCCAGCATTTT. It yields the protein CASSHTQGGEQPQHF.

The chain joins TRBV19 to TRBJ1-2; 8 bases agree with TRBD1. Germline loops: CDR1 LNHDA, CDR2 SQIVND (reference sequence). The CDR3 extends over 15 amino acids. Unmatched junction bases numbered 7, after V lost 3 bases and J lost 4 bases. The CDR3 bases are TGTGCCAGTAGTATCGACAGGGGACCTGCCTATGGCTACACCTTC. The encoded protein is CASSIDRGPAYGYTF.

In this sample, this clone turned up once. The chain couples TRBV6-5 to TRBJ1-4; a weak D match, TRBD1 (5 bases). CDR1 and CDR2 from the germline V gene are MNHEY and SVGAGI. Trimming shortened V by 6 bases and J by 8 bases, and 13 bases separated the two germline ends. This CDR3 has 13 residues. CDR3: CASRYGAGEKLFF. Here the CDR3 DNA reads TGTGCCAGCAGGTACGGGGCAGGAGAAAAACTGTTTTTT.

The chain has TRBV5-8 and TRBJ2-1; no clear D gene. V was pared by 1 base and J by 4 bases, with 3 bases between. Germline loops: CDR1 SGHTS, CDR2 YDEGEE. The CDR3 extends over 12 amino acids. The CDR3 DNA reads TGTGCCAGCAGCTTGTTGTACAATGAGCAGTTCTTC. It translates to CASSLLYNEQFF.

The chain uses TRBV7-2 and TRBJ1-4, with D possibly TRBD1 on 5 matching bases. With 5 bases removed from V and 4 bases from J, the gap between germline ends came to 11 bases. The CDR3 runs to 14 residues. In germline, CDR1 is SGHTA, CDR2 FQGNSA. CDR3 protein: CASSRDGFNEKLFF. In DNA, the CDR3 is TGTGCCAGCAGCCGGGACGGCTTTAATGAAAAACTGTTTTTT.

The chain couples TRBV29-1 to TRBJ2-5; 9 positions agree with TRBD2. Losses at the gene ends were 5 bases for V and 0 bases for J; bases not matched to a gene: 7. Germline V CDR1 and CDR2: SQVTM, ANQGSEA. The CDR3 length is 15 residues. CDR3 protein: CSVKMASGNQETQYF. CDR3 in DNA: TGCAGCGTTAAGATGGCTAGCGGGAACCAAGAGACCCAGTACTTC.

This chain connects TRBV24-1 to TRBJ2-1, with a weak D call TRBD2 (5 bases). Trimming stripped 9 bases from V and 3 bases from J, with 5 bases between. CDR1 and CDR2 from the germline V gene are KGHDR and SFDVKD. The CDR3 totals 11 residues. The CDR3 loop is CATRDYNEQFF. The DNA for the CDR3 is TGTGCCACCCGGGACTACAATGAGCAGTTCTTC.

Here the CDR3 reads CASSFYTEAFF. Written as DNA, the CDR3 is TGTGCCAGCAGTTTTTACACTGAAGCTTTCTTT. The chain is built from TRBV28 and TRBJ1-1, with D unresolved. The CDR3 has 11 amino acids. V was shortened by 3 bases and J by 3 bases, with 2 bases between the two germline ends. Germline CDR1 reads MDHEN; CDR2 reads SYDVKM. The entire variable domain, with the rest obtained from reference TRBV28 and TRBJ1-1, is as follows: DVKVTQSSRYLVKRTGEKVFLECVQDMDHENMFWYRQDPGLGLRLIYFSYDVKMKEKGDIPEGYSVSREKKERFSLILESASTNQTSMYLCASSFYTEAFFGQGTRLTVV.